This T cell receptor gamma chain is drawn from a study of gammadelta T cells in human blood. Findings and caveats of the study: Microbial exposure reportedly appeared to drive polyclonal expansion of innate gamma-delta T cells right after birth.

The CDR3 spans 13 residues. CDR1 and CDR2 from the germline V gene are VTNTFY and YDVSTARD (reference sequence). V lost 3 bases and J lost 10; bases outside the gene matches: 8. About this clone itself: What it binds is not known. A far larger clone is just one base off, so this is likely a read error. This same CDR3 is encoded by further DNA sequences in the sample.

TCRdb called clones from the RT-PCR reads again using CATT. This sample carries 90 to 120 gamma-chain clones, 5% to 5.5% of them seen once, and the ten largest clones take roughly a third. The genes are TRGV3 and TRGJP2. The sequence derives from a newborn. The sequenced sample was non-Vgamma9Vdelta2 gamma-delta T cells from cord blood. The CDR3 sequence is CATWDRPGWIKTF. CDR3 coding DNA: TGTGCCACCTGGGACCGGCCTGGTTGGATCAAGACGTTT.